The present entry profiles one T cell receptor (beta chain) with its context. Its antigen is as yet unknown. The repertoire was sequenced with immunoSEQ multiplex PCR; TCRdb's copy has only in-frame clones and lacks some. The data show about 110,000 clones, more than 85% seen once. This specimen comes from a study of OX40 agonist ivuxolimab in advanced cancers. Baseline, cycle 4 day 1, and cycle 7 day 1 were the blood sampling points. Study-wide results and limits: Undetermined was the antigen specificity of the expanded peripheral T cells.

This CDR3 is built from 12 residues. Looked up from germline, CDR1 is SNHLY and CDR2 is FYNNEI. V shed 5 bases and J shed 5 bases, with 9 bases lying between them. This TCR derives from an adult with an advanced solid tumor such as melanoma, head and neck, liver or kidney cancer. Specimen: CD4+ or CD8+ T cells sorted from blood, collected in a trial of the OX40 agonist ivuxolimab. This sequence joins TRBV2 and TRBJ1-1, with D perhaps matching TRBD1 (6 bases). As DNA, the CDR3 is TGTGCCAGCAGTACAGGGTTTACTGAAGCTTTCTTT. Protein product: CASSTGFTEAFF.